The sequence of this TCR beta chain was determined in a study of shared clonotypes between healthy human individuals. General study findings and limits: Sampling covered nothing but blood. Tissue TCR repertoires likely differ from those found in blood.

The authors split each subset's genomic DNA evenly across several immunoSEQ plates. Sequencing was performed with immunoSEQ multiplex PCR; in TCRdb, only in-frame clones are kept and a portion is missing. The repertoire has some 510,000 clones, 75% to 85% of them found once; the top ten carry 10% to 15%. To note about this clone: Antigen unknown.

The CDR3 has 14 residues. After removal of 5 bases from V and 1 base from J, the junction contained 3 bases not matched to a gene. Germline CDR1 and CDR2: SQVTM and ANQGSEA. This receptor was obtained from a woman aged 40-49 years in good health. Some clones in this sample may be carry-over from other donors' samples. Specimen: PBMCs. The chain couples TRBV29-1 to TRBJ2-7, with 12 bases aligning to TRBD2. CDR3 residues: CSVSTSGRSYEQYF. CDR3 nucleotide sequence: TGCAGCGTTTCGACTAGCGGGAGATCCTACGAGCAGTACTTC.